These 9 T cell receptor beta chains were all obtained from the same sample, sequenced in a study of blood T cell repertoires in COVID-19. TCRdb's copy holds only in-frame clones and misses some; the assay was immunoSEQ multiplex PCR. This sample has 43,000 or so clones, with about 80% found just once. The sequenced sample consisted of peripheral blood. The source of these receptors is a woman in her fifties or sixties with acute or convalescent COVID-19.

This chain joins TRBV2 and TRBJ2-7; 11 nucleotides match TRBD2. This CDR3 comprises 15 residues. Trimming removed 7 bases from V and 5 bases from J; junction bases left unmatched: 10. Germline V lookup: CDR1 SNHLY, CDR2 FYNNEI. The CDR3 coding sequence is TGTGCCAGCAAACTCAGTCTAGCGGGGGGTGACGAGCAGTACTTC. Protein: CASKLSLAGGDEQYF.

The rearrangement links TRBV4-2 to TRBJ1-1; D is unresolved. CDR1 is LGHNA and CDR2 is YNFKEQ in the germline V gene. This CDR3 is built from 15 residues. The V end was cut by 1 base, the J end by 0 bases, with 9 bases between. CDR3 amino acids: CASSQVSGLNTEAFF. The CDR3 DNA follows: TGTGCCAGCAGCCAAGTCTCGGGGTTGAACACTGAAGCTTTCTTT.

The chain recombines TRBV5-4 with TRBJ1-1; 8 bases align to TRBD1. CDR3 length equals 14 residues. Trimming removed 3 bases from V and 0 bases from J; junction bases left unmatched: 1. From germline, CDR1 is SGHNT and CDR2 YYREEE (reference sequence). The DNA of the CDR3 is TGTGCCAGCAGCTCGGACAGGGTGAACACTGAAGCTTTCTTT. This gives the protein CASSSDRVNTEAFF.

The chain combines TRBV10-3 with TRBJ2-3; 9 nucleotides agree with TRBD1. The V gene end was trimmed by 0 bases and the J gene end by 5 bases; junction bases not matched to a gene: 9. CDR3 size: 17 residues. Looked up from germline, CDR1 is ENHRY and CDR2 is SYGVKD. The CDR3 protein is CAISESTGGTGGDTQYF. For the CDR3, the DNA is TGTGCCATCAGTGAGTCGACAGGGGGGACGGGAGGAGATACGCAGTATTTT.

For the CDR3, the DNA is TGTGCCAGCAGCGCAAGACTAGCGGGACCTTCCTACGAGCAGTACTTC. Translation gives CASSARLAGPSYEQYF. The gene calls are TRBV5-4 and TRBJ2-7; 11 bases map to TRBD2. The CDR3 has 16 amino acids. Trimming removed 4 bases from V and 1 base from J; junction bases left unmatched: 7. The germline V gene has CDR1 SGHNT and CDR2 YYREEE (reference sequence).

The chain is built from TRBV5-1 and TRBJ2-3; D is perhaps TRBD2 (5 bases). The germline gives CDR1 SGHRS, CDR2 YFSETQ. This CDR3 is built from 15 residues. V was clipped by 0 bases and J by 2 bases, with 10 bases between them. CDR3 sequence reads: CASSLVALPTDTQYF. In nucleotides, the CDR3 is TGCGCCAGCAGCTTGGTAGCGCTACCCACAGATACGCAGTATTTT.

This chain uses TRBV4-1 with TRBJ1-1, with a weak D call TRBD1 (5 bases). In germline, CDR1 is MGHRA, CDR2 YSYEKL. The CDR3 runs 16 residues. Trimming took off 1 base at V and 1 base at J, with 13 bases between the two ends. CDR3 sequence reads: CASSQVGSGRNTEAFF. In nucleotides, the CDR3 is TGCGCCAGCAGCCAAGTGGGGTCAGGGCGGAACACTGAAGCTTTCTTT.

In DNA, the CDR3 is TGTGCTAGTGGTTTGGTAGGTACTAGCCGAACCTACGAGCAGTACTTC. Translation gives CASGLVGTSRTYEQYF. V is TRBV12-5 and J is TRBJ2-7; possible D gene TRBD2, 6 bases. The germline V and J ends were trimmed by 0 bases and 2 bases, with 14 bases remaining between them. This CDR3 is built from 16 residues. The germline V gene encodes CDR1 LGHNT and CDR2 FRNRAP.

In this sample, this clone turned up a few times. The CDR3 bases are TGTGCCAGCATCTGGGGGCAGGACTATGGCTACACCTTC. Amino acid sequence: CASIWGQDYGYTF. The gene calls are TRBV2 and TRBJ1-2; possibly TRBD1 for D (6 bases). Trimming removed 7 bases at V and 3 bases at J, with 12 bases between. Germline CDR1 reads SNHLY; CDR2 reads FYNNEI. The CDR3 spans 13 residues.